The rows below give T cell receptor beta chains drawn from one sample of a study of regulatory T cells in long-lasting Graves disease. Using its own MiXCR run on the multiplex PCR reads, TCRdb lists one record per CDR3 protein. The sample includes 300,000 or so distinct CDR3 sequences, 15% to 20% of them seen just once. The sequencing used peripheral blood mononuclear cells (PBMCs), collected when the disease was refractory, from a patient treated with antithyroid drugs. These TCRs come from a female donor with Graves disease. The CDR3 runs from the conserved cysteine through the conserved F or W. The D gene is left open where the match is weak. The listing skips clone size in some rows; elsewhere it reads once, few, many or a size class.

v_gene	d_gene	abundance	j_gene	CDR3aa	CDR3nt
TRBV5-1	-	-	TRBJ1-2	CASSFGLPSGYTF	TGCGCCAGCAGCTTCGGACTCCCATCGGGCTACACCTTC
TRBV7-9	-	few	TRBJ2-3	CASSPPSGTDTQYF	TGTGCCAGCAGCCCCCCCTCGGGGACAGATACGCAGTATTTT
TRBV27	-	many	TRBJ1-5	CASSLISGSNQPQHF	TGTGCCAGCAGTTTAATCTCGGGAAGCAATCAGCCCCAGCATTTT
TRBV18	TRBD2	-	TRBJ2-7	CASSRSGGEQYF	TGTGCCAGCTCACGCTCGGGAGGCGAGCAGTACTTC
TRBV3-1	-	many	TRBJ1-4	CASRLNGQKTEKLFF	TGTGCCAGCAGGCTCAACGGTCAGAAAACCGAAAAACTGTTTTTT
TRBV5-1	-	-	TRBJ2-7	CASSLGWQTYEQYF	TGTGCCAGCAGCTTGGGCTGGCAGACCTACGAGCAGTACTTC
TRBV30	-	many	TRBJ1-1	CAWSTGSPEAFF	TGTGCCTGGAGCACAGGGTCCCCTGAAGCTTTCTTT
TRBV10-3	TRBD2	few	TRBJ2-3	CAISELGASGRADTQYF	TGTGCCATCAGTGAACTTGGGGCTAGCGGGAGGGCAGATACGCAGTATTTT
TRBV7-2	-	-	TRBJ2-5	CASSPGLPQETQYF	TGTGCCAGCAGCCCGGGACTCCCCCAAGAGACCCAGTACTTC
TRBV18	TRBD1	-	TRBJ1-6	CASSPVQGDQLHF	TGTGCCAGCTCACCAGTACAGGGGGACCAGCTCCACTTT
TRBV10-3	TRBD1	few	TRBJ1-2	CAISGLLDREDGYTF	TGTGCCATCAGTGGACTGCTAGACAGGGAGGACGGCTACACCTTC
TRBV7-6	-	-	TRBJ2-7	CTVEGPYEQYF	TGTACTGTCGAGGGCCCCTACGAGCAGTACTTC
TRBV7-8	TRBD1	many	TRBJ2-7	CASSLTDRVHEQYF	TGTGCCAGCAGCCTAACAGACAGGGTCCACGAGCAGTACTTC
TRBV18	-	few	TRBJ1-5	CASSQGQGKTPQHF	TGTGCCAGCTCGCAGGGGCAGGGAAAAACGCCCCAGCATTTT
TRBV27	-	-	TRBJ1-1	CASSLLAGVSTEAFF	TGTGCCAGCAGTTTACTGGCAGGGGTTTCCACTGAAGCTTTCTTT
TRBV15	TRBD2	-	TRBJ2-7	CATSRESGSGSYEQYF	TGTGCCACCAGCAGAGAGAGCGGGAGCGGCTCCTACGAGCAGTACTTC
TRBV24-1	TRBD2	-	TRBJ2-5	CATSDFPAGRRETQYF	TGTGCCACCAGTGATTTCCCAGCGGGGAGGCGAGAGACCCAGTACTTC
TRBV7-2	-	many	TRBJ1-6	CASSQGSNNSPLHF	TGTGCCAGCAGCCAGGGTTCCAATAATTCACCCCTCCACTTT